The clone carrying this T cell receptor beta chain was detected only a few times. Its antigen remains unknown. Profiled with immunoSEQ multiplex PCR; TCRdb holds only in-frame clones, not every one. The repertoire includes about 200,000 clones, approximately 90% of them detected once, and 3% to 3.5% sits in the top ten. Germline-derived CDR1 and CDR2 are MRHNA and SNTAGT. Germline trimming cut 5 bases from V and 5 bases from J; bases unmatched to any gene: 3. This CDR3 is 13 amino acids long. The data were obtained in a study of T cell responses to AZD1222 COVID-19 vaccine. General study results and limits: Reports indicate that nearly half of spike-specific TCRs are directed at unmutated variant regions.

This chain connects TRBV6-4 to TRBJ2-3, with 8 bases matching TRBD2. The specimen comprised peripheral blood, sampled 28 days after the second AZD1222 dose. The source is an adult who received the AZD1222 COVID-19 vaccine. The CDR3 reads CASSREGQDTQYF. For the CDR3, the DNA is TGTGCCAGCAGTCGGGAGGGCCAAGATACGCAGTATTTT.